The sequence of this T cell receptor beta chain was determined in a study of cytomegalovirus exposure and HLA in healthy donors. Study-wide findings and caveats: Of the V segments, some could not be distinguished, including TRBV6-2 and TRBV6-3, and were excluded. About 90% or about 30% of the time was how often most TCR beta V segments were productive, according to an earlier analysis. In a later analysis, the majority of CMV-associated beta chains seemingly showed HLA restriction.

60 Vbeta and 13 Jbeta primers were used in PCR. Generated by immunoSEQ multiplex PCR, the TCRdb table keeps only in-frame clones and is missing some. The data show some 130,000 clones, around 72% seen once. Looked up from germline, CDR1 is MNHEY and CDR2 is SMNVEV (reference sequence). The CDR3 covers 15 residues. J lost 4 bases, V lost 5 bases, and 5 bases had no gene match. In regard to this clone: The antigen remains undetermined.

Sequenced material: PBMCs. This chain links TRBV27 with TRBJ2-1; 10 nucleotides align to TRBD2. This receptor was taken from a middle-aged woman in good health and CMV-seronegative. The CDR3 DNA is TGTGCCAGCAGTCCACTAGCGGGGATATACAATGAGCAGTTCTTC. It yields the protein CASSPLAGIYNEQFF.